A single sample is the source of the 10 T cell receptor beta chains below, sequenced in a study of cytomegalovirus exposure and HLA in healthy donors. The primer mix had 60 Vbeta and 13 Jbeta primers. Data came from immunoSEQ multiplex PCR; TCRdb stores just in-frame clones and leaves some out. The top ten hold approximately 3% of the sample, which has roughly 93,000 clones, about 70% seen once. Specimen: PBMCs. Receptor source: a middle-aged man in good health and CMV-seronegative.

This sequence joins TRBV7-2 and TRBJ1-5; 8 bases map to TRBD1. The CDR3 extends over 14 amino acids. The germline V gene encodes CDR1 SGHTA and CDR2 FQGNSA. Germline trimming cut 5 bases from V and 4 bases from J; bases unmatched to any gene: 4. Here the CDR3 DNA reads TGTGCCAGCAGCCAGGGACAGGCAAATCAGCCCCAGCATTTT. Translated, it gives CASSQGQANQPQHF. The full variable domain, with the rest looked up from reference TRBV7-2 and TRBJ1-5, is GAGVSQSPSNKVTEKGKDVELRCDPISGHTALYWYRQSLGQGLEFLIYFQGNSAPDKSGLPSDRFSAERTGGSVSTLTIQRTQQEDSAVYLCASSQGQANQPQHFGDGTRLSIL.

On this clone itself: Other nucleotide sequences from this sample produce the same CDR3. The chain links TRBV9 to TRBJ2-2, with a possible D match to TRBD1 (6 bases). The V and J ends lost 2 bases and 1 base respectively, with 6 bases between them. The CDR3 is 14 amino acids. Per the germline V gene, CDR1 is SGDLS and CDR2 is YYNGEE. CDR3 bases: TGTGCCAGCAGCGTGGGACAGAACACCGGGGAGCTGTTTTTT. Translated: CASSVGQNTGELFF. The full variable domain, rest sourced from reference TRBV9 and TRBJ2-2, is DSGVTQTPKHLITATGQRVTLRCSPRSGDLSVYWYQQSLDQGLQFLIQYYNGEERAKGNILERFSAQQFPDLHSELNLSSLELGDSALYFCASSVGQNTGELFFGEGSRLTVL.

This clone appeared a few times. The chain is built from TRBV5-4 and TRBJ1-2, with 8 nucleotides matching TRBD1. There are 17 residues in the CDR3. The V gene's germline CDR1 is SGHNT and CDR2 YYREEE (reference sequence). V lost 2 bases, J lost 4 bases, and 13 bases stayed unmatched. The DNA of the CDR3 is TGTGCCAGCAGCTTTGAGGCAGGGGGCACAGGAGGCTATGGCTACACCTTC. Translation gives CASSFEAGGTGGYGYTF.

The chain carries TRBV7-9 and TRBJ1-1; 7 bases fit TRBD1. The J segment lost 1 base and the V segment lost 6 bases, leaving 8 bases of the junction unmatched. CDR1 and CDR2 from the germline V gene are SEHNR and FQNEAQ (reference sequence). The CDR3 is 15 residues long. CDR3 sequence (DNA): TGTGCCAGCAGGGGACAGAGGATGTCGAACACTGAAGCTTTCTTT. This translates into CASRGQRMSNTEAFF.

The V call is TRBV7-9, the J call TRBJ2-3, with 12 bases identical to TRBD2. The J segment lost 0 bases and the V segment lost 4 bases, leaving 11 bases of the junction unmatched. The V gene's germline CDR1 is SEHNR and CDR2 FQNEAQ (reference sequence). The CDR3 extends over 19 amino acids. DNA of the CDR3: TGTGCCAGCAGCTCAGCTAGCGGGGGGGCCCGATATAGCACAGATACGCAGTATTTT. Its protein is CASSSASGGARYSTDTQYF.

The V gene is TRBV29-1, the J gene TRBJ1-1; D unclear. This CDR3 region has 12 residues. Deletions cut 7 bases from V and 0 bases from J, with 9 bases between. CDR1 and CDR2 (germline): SQVTM, ANQGSEA. The CDR3 DNA follows: TGCAGCGCGAACAGTATGAACACTGAAGCTTTCTTT. It encodes CSANSMNTEAFF.

This clone was counted once. This specimen includes other DNA sequences encoding the same CDR3. The chain joins TRBV5-1 to TRBJ1-2, with 7 bases aligning to TRBD1. This CDR3 is 16 amino acids long. J gave up 4 bases and V 0 bases, and 9 bases lay outside the gene matches. Germline CDR1 SGHRS, CDR2 YFSETQ. The CDR3 nucleotides are TGCGCCAGCAGCTTGGGGGACAGCCGAACCTCCTATGGCTACACCTTC. It yields the protein CASSLGDSRTSYGYTF. The whole variable domain, filled in from reference TRBV5-1 and TRBJ1-2, reads KAGVTQTPRYLIKTRGQQVTLSCSPISGHRSVSWYQQTPGQGLQFLFEYFSETQRNKGNFPGRFSGRQFSNSRSEMNVSTLELGDSALYLCASSLGDSRTSYGYTFGSGTRLTVV.

The rearrangement joins TRBV6-5 to TRBJ1-2; 8 nucleotides align to TRBD1. This CDR3 region has 14 residues. Germline lookup yields CDR1 MNHEY and CDR2 SVGAGI. J was trimmed by 1 base and V by 5 bases; bases with no gene match: 3. The DNA of the CDR3 is TGTGCCAGCAGTAGACAGGGGCTTAACTATGGCTACACCTTC. Translated, it gives CASSRQGLNYGYTF.

V gene TRBV7-3 combines with J gene TRBJ1-6; the D gene is possibly TRBD1 (6 bases). The CDR3 is 17 amino acids. Trimming took 2 bases from V and 5 from J, leaving 16 bases between them. CDR1 is SGHTA, CDR2 FQGTGA, per germline. The CDR3 DNA sequence: TGTGCCAGCAGCTTATACTCGGGGGGCAGGAATAATTCACCCCTCCACTTT. As protein: CASSLYSGGRNNSPLHF.

The chain links TRBV6-1 to TRBJ2-2, with 12 bases matching TRBD2. CDR1 is MNHNS, CDR2 SASEGT, per germline. V shed 2 bases, J shed 3 bases, and the junction held 10 bases outside the gene matches. The length of the CDR3 is 19 residues. The CDR3 here is CASSEHGLAGRGYTGELFF. CDR3 DNA sequence: TGTGCCAGCAGTGAACACGGACTAGCGGGGCGGGGGTACACCGGGGAGCTGTTTTTT.